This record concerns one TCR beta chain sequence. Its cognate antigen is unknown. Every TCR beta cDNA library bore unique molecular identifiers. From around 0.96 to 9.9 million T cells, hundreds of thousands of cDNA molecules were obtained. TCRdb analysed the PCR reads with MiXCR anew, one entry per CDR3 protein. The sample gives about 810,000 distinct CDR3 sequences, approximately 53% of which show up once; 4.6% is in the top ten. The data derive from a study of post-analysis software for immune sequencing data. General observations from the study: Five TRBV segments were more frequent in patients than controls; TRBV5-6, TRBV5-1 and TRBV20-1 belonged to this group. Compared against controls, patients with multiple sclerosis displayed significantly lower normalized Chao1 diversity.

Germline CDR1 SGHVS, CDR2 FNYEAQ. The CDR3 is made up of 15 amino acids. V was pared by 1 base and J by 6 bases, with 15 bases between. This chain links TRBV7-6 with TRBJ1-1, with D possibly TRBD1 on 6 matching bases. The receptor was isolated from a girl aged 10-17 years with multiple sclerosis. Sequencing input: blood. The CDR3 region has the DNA TGTGCCAGCAGCTTAGTAATGGGGGCCAGCCCTGAAGCTTTCTTT. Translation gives CASSLVMGASPEAFF.